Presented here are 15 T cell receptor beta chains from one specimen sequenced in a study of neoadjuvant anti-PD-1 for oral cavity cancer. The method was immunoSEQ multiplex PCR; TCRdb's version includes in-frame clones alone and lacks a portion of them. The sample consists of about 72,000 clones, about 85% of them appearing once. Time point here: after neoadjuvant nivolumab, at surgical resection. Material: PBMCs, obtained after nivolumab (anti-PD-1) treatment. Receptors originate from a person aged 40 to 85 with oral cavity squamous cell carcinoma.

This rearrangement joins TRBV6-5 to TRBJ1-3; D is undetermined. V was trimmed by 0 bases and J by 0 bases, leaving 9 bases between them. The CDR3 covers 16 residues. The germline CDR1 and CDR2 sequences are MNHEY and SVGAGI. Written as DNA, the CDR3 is TGTGCCAGCAGTTACTCTGCCTTCCTCTCTGGAAACACCATATATTTT. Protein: CASSYSAFLSGNTIYF.

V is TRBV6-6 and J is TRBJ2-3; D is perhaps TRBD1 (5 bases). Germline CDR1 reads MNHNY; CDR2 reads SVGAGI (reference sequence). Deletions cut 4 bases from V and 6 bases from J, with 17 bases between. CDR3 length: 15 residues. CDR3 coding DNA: TGTGCCAGCAGTTCTTTTGATGGGTGGGGCGATACGCAGTATTTT. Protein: CASSSFDGWGDTQYF.

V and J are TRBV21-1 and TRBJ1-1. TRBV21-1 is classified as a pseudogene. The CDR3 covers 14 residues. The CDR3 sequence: CASTELGSFGGAFF. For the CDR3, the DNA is TGTGCCAGCACCGAACTGGGATCGTTTGGTGGAGCTTTCTTT.

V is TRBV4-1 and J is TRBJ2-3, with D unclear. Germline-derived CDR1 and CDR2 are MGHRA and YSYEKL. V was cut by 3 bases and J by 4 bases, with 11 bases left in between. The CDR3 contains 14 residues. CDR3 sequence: CASSHPPVADTQYF. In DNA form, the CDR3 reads TGCGCCAGCAGCCACCCTCCCGTCGCAGATACGCAGTATTTT.

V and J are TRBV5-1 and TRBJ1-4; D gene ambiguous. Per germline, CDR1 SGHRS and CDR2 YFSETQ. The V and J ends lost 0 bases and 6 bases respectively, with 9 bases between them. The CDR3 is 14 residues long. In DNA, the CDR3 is TGCGCCAGCAGCTTGGATGGACCGGATGAAAAACTGTTTTTT. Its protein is CASSLDGPDEKLFF. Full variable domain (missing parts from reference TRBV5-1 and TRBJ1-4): KAGVTQTPRYLIKTRGQQVTLSCSPISGHRSVSWYQQTPGQGLQFLFEYFSETQRNKGNFPGRFSGRQFSNSRSEMNVSTLELGDSALYLCASSLDGPDEKLFFGSGTQLSVL.

The DNA of the CDR3 is TGCGCCAGCAGCGCTGCTCAGGGGAATGGCTACACCTTC. Translated, it gives CASSAAQGNGYTF. The J gene is TRBJ1-2, the V gene TRBV10-2; weak D call: TRBD1 (6 bases). V dropped 6 bases and J dropped 6 bases, with 14 bases sitting between them. In germline, CDR1 is WSHSY, CDR2 SAAADI. CDR3 length equals 13 residues.

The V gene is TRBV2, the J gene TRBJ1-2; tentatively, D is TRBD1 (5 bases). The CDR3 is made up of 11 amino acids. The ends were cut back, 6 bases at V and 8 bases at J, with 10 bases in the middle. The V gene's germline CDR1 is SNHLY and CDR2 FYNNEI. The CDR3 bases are TGTGCCAGCAGGGGGGAGGTCGGCTACACCTTC. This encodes CASRGEVGYTF.

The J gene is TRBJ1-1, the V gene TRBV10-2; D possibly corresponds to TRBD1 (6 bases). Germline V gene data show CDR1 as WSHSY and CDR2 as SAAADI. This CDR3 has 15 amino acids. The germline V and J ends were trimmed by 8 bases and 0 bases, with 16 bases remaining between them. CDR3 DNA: TGCGCCAGCTATACAGGGTTCGAGATGAACACTGAAGCTTTCTTT. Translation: CASYTGFEMNTEAFF.

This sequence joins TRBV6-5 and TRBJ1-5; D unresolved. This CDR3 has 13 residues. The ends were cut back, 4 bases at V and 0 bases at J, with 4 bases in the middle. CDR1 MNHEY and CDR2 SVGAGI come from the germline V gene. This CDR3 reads CASSSASNQPQHF. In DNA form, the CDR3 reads TGTGCCAGCAGTTCAGCTAGCAATCAGCCCCAGCATTTT.

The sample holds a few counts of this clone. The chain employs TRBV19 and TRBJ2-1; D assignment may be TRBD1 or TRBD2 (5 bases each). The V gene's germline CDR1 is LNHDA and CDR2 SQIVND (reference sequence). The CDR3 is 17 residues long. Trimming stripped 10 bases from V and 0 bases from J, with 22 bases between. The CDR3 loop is CATLPGAGQSSYNEQFF. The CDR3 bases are TGTGCCACCCTCCCCGGGGCAGGCCAAAGCTCCTACAATGAGCAGTTCTTC.

The CDR3 nucleotides are TGTGCCAGTATGGGGACCGGGACAGGGTCTTTTCTCAGGGAGCTGTTTTTT. Translation gives CASMGTGTGSFLRELFF. The chain employs TRBV19 and TRBJ2-2, with 9 bases aligning to TRBD1. Germline-derived CDR1 and CDR2 are LNHDA and SQIVND (reference sequence). The CDR3 sequence is 17 residues long. J lost 9 bases, V lost 7 bases, and 18 bases had no gene match.

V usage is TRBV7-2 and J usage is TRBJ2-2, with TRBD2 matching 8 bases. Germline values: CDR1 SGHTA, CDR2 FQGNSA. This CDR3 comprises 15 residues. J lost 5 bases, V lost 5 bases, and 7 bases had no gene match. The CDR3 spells CASSPGPGGTGELFF. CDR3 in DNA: TGTGCCAGCAGCCCGGGACCGGGGGGGACCGGGGAGCTGTTTTTT.

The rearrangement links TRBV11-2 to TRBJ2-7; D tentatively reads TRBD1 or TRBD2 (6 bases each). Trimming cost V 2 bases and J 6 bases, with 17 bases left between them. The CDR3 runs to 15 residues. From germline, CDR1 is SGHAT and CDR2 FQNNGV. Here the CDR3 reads CASSLSPGARGEQYF. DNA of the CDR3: TGTGCCAGCAGCTTATCTCCGGGGGCGCGCGGCGAGCAGTACTTC.

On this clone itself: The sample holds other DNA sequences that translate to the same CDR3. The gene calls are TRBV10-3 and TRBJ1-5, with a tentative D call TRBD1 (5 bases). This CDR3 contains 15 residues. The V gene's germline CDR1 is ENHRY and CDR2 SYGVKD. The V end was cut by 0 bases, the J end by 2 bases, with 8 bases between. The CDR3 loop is CAISESGGGNQPQHF. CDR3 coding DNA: TGTGCCATCAGTGAGTCAGGAGGGGGCAATCAGCCCCAGCATTTT.

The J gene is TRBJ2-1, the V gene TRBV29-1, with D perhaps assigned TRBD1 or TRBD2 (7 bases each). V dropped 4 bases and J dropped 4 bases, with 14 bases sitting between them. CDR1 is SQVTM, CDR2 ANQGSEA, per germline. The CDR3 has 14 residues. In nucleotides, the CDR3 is TGCAGCGTTGCAGGGGGGGATTCATACAATGAGCAGTTCTTC. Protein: CSVAGGDSYNEQFF.